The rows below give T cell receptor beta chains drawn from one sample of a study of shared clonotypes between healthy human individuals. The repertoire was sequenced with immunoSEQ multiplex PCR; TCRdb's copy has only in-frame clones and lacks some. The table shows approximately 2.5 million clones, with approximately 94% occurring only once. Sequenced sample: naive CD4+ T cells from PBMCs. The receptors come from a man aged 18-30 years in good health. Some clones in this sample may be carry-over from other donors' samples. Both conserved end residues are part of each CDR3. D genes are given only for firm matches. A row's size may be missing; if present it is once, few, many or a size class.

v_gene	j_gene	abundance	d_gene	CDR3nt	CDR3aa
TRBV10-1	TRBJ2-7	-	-	TGCGCCAGCAGTGAGTGTGGCAGTACCTACGAGCAGTACTTC	CASSECGSTYEQYF
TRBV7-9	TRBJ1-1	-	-	TGTGCCAGCAGCCCAACAAGGGAAGCTTTCTTT	CASSPTREAFF
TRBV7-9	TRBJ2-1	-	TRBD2	TGTGCCAGCAGCACGGGGACTAGCGAGAATGAGCAGTTCTTC	CASSTGTSENEQFF
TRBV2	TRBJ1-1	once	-	TGTGACTCAAGGAGGGAGGTAAACACTGAAGCTTTCTTT	CDSRREVNTEAFF
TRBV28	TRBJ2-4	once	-	TGTGCCAGCAGTTTACTTATAGGCGGAGACATTCAGTACTTC	CASSLLIGGDIQYF
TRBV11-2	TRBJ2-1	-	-	TGTGCCAGCAGCCCCCGGACGGGTGAGCAGTTCTTC	CASSPRTGEQFF
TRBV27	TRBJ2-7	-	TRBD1	TGTGCCAGCAGTTTAAGGAGGCCGGGACAGGGGTACGAGCAGTACTTC	CASSLRRPGQGYEQYF
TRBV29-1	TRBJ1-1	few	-	TGCAGCGCTGCTGGGGGGCTCCTTGAAGCTTTCTTT	CSAAGGLLEAFF
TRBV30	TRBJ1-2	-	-	TGTGCCTGGAGTGTAAGGTGGAACGGTGGCTACACCTTC	CAWSVRWNGGYTF
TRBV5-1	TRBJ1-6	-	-	TGCGCCAGCAGCGGCAAAGCAGGGTTTGGTTCACCCCTCCACTTT	CASSGKAGFGSPLHF
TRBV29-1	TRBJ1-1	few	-	TGCAGCGTTGATCGGGTGTTGAACACTGAAGCTTTCTTT	CSVDRVLNTEAFF
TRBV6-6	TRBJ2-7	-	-	TGTGCCAGCAGTTACAGGGGGCTGGGGGGCGAGCAGTACTTC	CASSYRGLGGEQYF
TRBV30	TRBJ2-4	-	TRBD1	TGTGCCTGGAGTTATGGACAGGGAAGGGTGGACATTCAGTACTTC	CAWSYGQGRVDIQYF
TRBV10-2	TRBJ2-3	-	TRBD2	TGCGCCAGCAGTTTAGCGGGAGCGTCAGATACGCAGTATTTT	CASSLAGASDTQYF
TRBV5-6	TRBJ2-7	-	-	TGTGCCAGCAGCCCTACTTCCAGGGTGTACGAGCAGTACTTC	CASSPTSRVYEQYF
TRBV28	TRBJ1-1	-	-	TGTGCCAGCAGTTTGGGTGGCGCGGGTGATACTGAAGCTTTCTTT	CASSLGGAGDTEAFF